Described below is a single T cell receptor beta chain sequence and its context. The CDR3 spans 16 residues. The junction had 5 bases not matched to a gene; V was cut back by 0 bases and J by 4 bases. Germline loops: CDR1 MNHNY, CDR2 SVGAGI (reference sequence). Original data processing: By means of reference gene primer amplification, nucleated cell counts were estimated. TCRdb keeps only in-frame clones here, not all; method: immunoSEQ multiplex PCR. That table is the source of V, J and clone size, and D and trimming were worked out from the DNA. This table holds approximately 190,000 clones, around 83% found once. This specimen belongs to a study of blood T cell repertoires in COVID-19. In the study overall: COVID-19 samples collected from the United States, Italy and Spain covered acute and convalescent phases. Sample material is recorded as cDNA or gDNA derived from T cells, B-cell-depleted T cells, or PBMCs.

The sequenced material came from peripheral blood. The chain couples TRBV6-6 to TRBJ2-5; TRBD2 agrees at 10 bases. This clonotype was obtained from a woman aged 40 to 50 with acute or convalescent COVID-19. The CDR3 region is CASSYSSSGGVETQYF. The CDR3 DNA follows: TGTGCCAGCAGTTACTCGTCTAGCGGGGGTGTAGAGACCCAGTACTTC.